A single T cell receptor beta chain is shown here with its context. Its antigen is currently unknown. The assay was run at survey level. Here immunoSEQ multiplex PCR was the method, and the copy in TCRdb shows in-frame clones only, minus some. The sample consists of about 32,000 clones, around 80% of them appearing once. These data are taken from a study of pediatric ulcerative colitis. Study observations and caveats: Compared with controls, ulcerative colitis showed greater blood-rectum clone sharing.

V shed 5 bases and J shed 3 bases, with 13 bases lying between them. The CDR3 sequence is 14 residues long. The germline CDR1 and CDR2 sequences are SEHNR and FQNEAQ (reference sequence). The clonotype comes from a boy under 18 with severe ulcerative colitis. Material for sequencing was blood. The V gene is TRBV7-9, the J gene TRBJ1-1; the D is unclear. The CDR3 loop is CASSLYPGDTEAFF. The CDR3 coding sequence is TGTGCCAGCAGCCTTTACCCTGGGGACACTGAAGCTTTCTTT.